Listed below are T cell receptor beta chains from one sample, sequenced in a study of long-term antiretroviral therapy in people with HIV. Assay: immunoSEQ multiplex PCR; the TCRdb copy retains only in-frame clones and omits some. This sample has 30,000 or so clones, with under 85% found just once. This material consisted of unsorted PBMCs, taken 3 years after starting antiretroviral therapy. These receptors were collected from a man in his forties or fifties with HIV. The CDR3 runs from the conserved cysteine through the conserved F or W. Each record gives: J gene, D gene, clone size, V gene, CDR3 protein, CDR3 DNA. D genes are given only for firm matches. Expanded clones are given a class, and other clones once, few, many or no size at all.

j_gene: TRBJ1-3
d_gene: NA
abundance: NA
v_gene: TRBV15
CDR3aa: CATSRDRGGPGNTIYF
CDR3nt: TGTGCCACCAGCAGAGATCGGGGCGGACCTGGAAACACCATATATTTT

j_gene: TRBJ2-1
d_gene: TRBD2
abundance: NA
v_gene: TRBV19
CDR3aa: CASSIPLLAGGLNEQFF
CDR3nt: TGTGCCAGTAGTATCCCCCTTTTAGCGGGGGGGCTCAATGAGCAGTTCTTC

j_gene: TRBJ2-7
d_gene: NA
abundance: once
v_gene: TRBV10-1
CDR3aa: CASSDPAGEFPYEQYF
CDR3nt: TGCGCCAGCAGTGACCCGGCAGGGGAGTTTCCTTACGAGCAGTACTTC

j_gene: TRBJ1-2
d_gene: TRBD1
abundance: NA
v_gene: TRBV7-2
CDR3aa: CASSSQQGSYYGYTF
CDR3nt: TGTGCCAGCAGCTCCCAACAGGGGTCTTACTATGGCTACACCTTC

j_gene: TRBJ1-4
d_gene: NA
abundance: NA
v_gene: TRBV29-1
CDR3aa: CSVEDGSVNEKLFF
CDR3nt: TGCAGCGTTGAAGATGGCTCGGTTAATGAAAAACTGTTTTTT

j_gene: TRBJ2-1
d_gene: TRBD2
abundance: NA
v_gene: TRBV7-8
CDR3aa: CAASGRVGEQFF
CDR3nt: TGTGCCGCTAGCGGGAGGGTGGGTGAGCAGTTCTTC

j_gene: TRBJ2-3
d_gene: TRBD2
abundance: NA
v_gene: TRBV5-4
CDR3aa: CASSLKSSGRRTDTQYF
CDR3nt: TGTGCCAGCAGCTTGAAGTCGAGCGGGAGACGCACAGATACGCAGTATTTT

j_gene: TRBJ1-2
d_gene: TRBD1
abundance: NA
v_gene: TRBV7-9
CDR3aa: CASSPWTGSWYGYTF
CDR3nt: TGTGCCAGCAGCCCGTGGACAGGGTCATGGTATGGCTACACCTTC

j_gene: TRBJ2-1
d_gene: NA
abundance: NA
v_gene: TRBV4-1
CDR3aa: CASSQVGVSQFF
CDR3nt: TGCGCCAGCAGCCAAGTGGGAGTTTCTCAGTTCTTC

j_gene: TRBJ2-7
d_gene: TRBD1
abundance: NA
v_gene: TRBV10-3
CDR3aa: CAIRGGDRGYEQYF
CDR3nt: TGTGCCATCAGAGGCGGGGACAGGGGCTACGAGCAGTACTTC

j_gene: TRBJ1-2
d_gene: NA
abundance: once
v_gene: TRBV19
CDR3aa: CASIRRGGRGYTF
CDR3nt: TGTGCCAGTATCCGCCGGGGGGGGCGAGGCTACACCTTC

j_gene: TRBJ1-1
d_gene: NA
abundance: NA
v_gene: TRBV21-1
CDR3aa: CASSRAGYTEAFF
CDR3nt: TGTGCCAGCAGCCGGGCAGGGTACACTGAAGCTTTCTTT

j_gene: TRBJ2-7
d_gene: NA
abundance: NA
v_gene: TRBV19
CDR3aa: CASSTTGTPSYEQYF
CDR3nt: TGTGCCAGTAGTACCACCGGGACTCCGTCCTACGAGCAGTACTTC

j_gene: TRBJ2-7
d_gene: NA
abundance: NA
v_gene: TRBV5-1
CDR3aa: CASSYRDLKNEQYF
CDR3nt: TGCGCCAGCAGCTACAGGGACCTTAAGAACGAGCAGTACTTC

j_gene: TRBJ2-7
d_gene: NA
abundance: NA
v_gene: TRBV6-5
CDR3aa: CASSLGQTYEQYF
CDR3nt: TGTGCCAGCAGTTTAGGACAGACCTACGAGCAGTACTTC

j_gene: TRBJ2-7
d_gene: NA
abundance: NA
v_gene: TRBV5-1
CDR3aa: CASSVRVEPYEQYF
CDR3nt: TGCGCCAGCAGCGTGCGAGTAGAGCCCTACGAGCAGTACTTC

j_gene: TRBJ2-1
d_gene: TRBD2
abundance: NA
v_gene: TRBV29-1
CDR3aa: CSVDGGRSSYNEQFF
CDR3nt: TGCAGCGTTGACGGCGGGAGAAGCTCCTACAATGAGCAGTTCTTC

j_gene: TRBJ1-2
d_gene: NA
abundance: NA
v_gene: TRBV28
CDR3aa: CAGGSRYNYGYTF
CDR3nt: TGTGCCGGTGGGAGCCGTTATAACTATGGCTACACCTTC

j_gene: TRBJ2-5
d_gene: TRBD2
abundance: few
v_gene: TRBV27
CDR3aa: CASSFAAGTSAETQYF
CDR3nt: TGTGCCAGCAGTTTCGCCGCGGGGACTAGCGCAGAGACCCAGTACTTC

j_gene: TRBJ1-1
d_gene: NA
abundance: NA
v_gene: TRBV5-5
CDR3aa: CASSSGPVRDTEAFF
CDR3nt: TGTGCCAGCAGCTCGGGACCGGTCAGGGACACTGAAGCTTTCTTT

j_gene: TRBJ2-5
d_gene: TRBD1
abundance: NA
v_gene: TRBV30
CDR3aa: CAWSPNRGLGETQYF
CDR3nt: TGTGCCTGGAGTCCCAACAGGGGGCTCGGGGAGACCCAGTACTTC

j_gene: TRBJ1-5
d_gene: NA
abundance: NA
v_gene: TRBV4-1
CDR3aa: CASSQDSNQPQHF
CDR3nt: TGCGCCAGCAGCCAGGATAGCAATCAGCCCCAGCATTTT

j_gene: TRBJ2-5
d_gene: NA
abundance: NA
v_gene: TRBV6-5
CDR3aa: CASSYTLGRAQETQYF
CDR3nt: TGTGCCAGCAGTTACACCCTCGGGAGAGCCCAAGAGACCCAGTACTTC

j_gene: TRBJ2-5
d_gene: TRBD2
abundance: NA
v_gene: TRBV14
CDR3aa: CASSQDWGTSGEETQYF
CDR3nt: TGTGCCAGCAGCCAAGATTGGGGGACTAGCGGGGAAGAGACCCAGTACTTC

j_gene: TRBJ2-1
d_gene: TRBD1
abundance: NA
v_gene: TRBV5-4
CDR3aa: CASSPIREQGDSNEQFF
CDR3nt: TGTGCCAGCAGCCCAATTAGGGAACAGGGGGACTCCAATGAGCAGTTCTTC

j_gene: TRBJ2-3
d_gene: TRBD2
abundance: NA
v_gene: TRBV4-3
CDR3aa: CASSQVAGGAWDTQYF
CDR3nt: TGCGCCAGCAGCCAAGTGGCGGGGGGTGCGTGGGATACGCAGTATTTT

j_gene: TRBJ2-5
d_gene: NA
abundance: NA
v_gene: TRBV7-2
CDR3aa: CASSPGTRTETQYF
CDR3nt: TGTGCCAGCAGCCCCGGGACTCGGACTGAGACCCAGTACTTC

j_gene: TRBJ2-7
d_gene: TRBD1
abundance: few
v_gene: TRBV15
CDR3aa: CATSRGAGTGAHEQYF
CDR3nt: TGTGCCACCAGCAGAGGTGCCGGGACAGGGGCACACGAGCAGTACTTC

j_gene: TRBJ2-2
d_gene: TRBD2
abundance: once
v_gene: TRBV4-1
CDR3aa: CASSLSSGANTGELFF
CDR3nt: TGCGCCAGCAGCCTCAGTAGCGGGGCGAACACCGGGGAGCTGTTTTTT

j_gene: TRBJ1-3
d_gene: NA
abundance: NA
v_gene: TRBV9
CDR3aa: CASSVEQDSGNTIYF
CDR3nt: TGTGCCAGCAGCGTAGAGCAGGATTCTGGAAACACCATATATTTT

j_gene: TRBJ2-4
d_gene: NA
abundance: NA
v_gene: TRBV5-1
CDR3aa: CASSLVRGAQNIQYF
CDR3nt: TGCGCCAGCAGCTTGGTCCGGGGGGCCCAAAACATTCAGTACTTC

j_gene: TRBJ2-2
d_gene: TRBD1
abundance: few
v_gene: TRBV19
CDR3aa: CASSISRQGPPGELFF
CDR3nt: TGTGCCAGTAGTATTTCCCGACAGGGGCCTCCCGGGGAGCTGTTTTTT

j_gene: TRBJ2-7
d_gene: TRBD2
abundance: once
v_gene: TRBV14
CDR3aa: CASSQGAGVSYEQYF
CDR3nt: TGTGCCAGCAGCCAAGGAGCGGGAGTTTCCTACGAGCAGTACTTC

j_gene: TRBJ1-6
d_gene: TRBD1
abundance: NA
v_gene: TRBV14
CDR3aa: CASSLRDRLSPLHF
CDR3nt: TGTGCCAGCAGCCTTAGGGACAGACTCTCACCCCTCCACTTT

j_gene: TRBJ1-3
d_gene: NA
abundance: NA
v_gene: TRBV6-6
CDR3aa: CASSFGLEGNTIYF
CDR3nt: TGTGCCAGCAGTTTCGGGCTAGAGGGAAACACCATATATTTT

j_gene: TRBJ2-5
d_gene: NA
abundance: once
v_gene: TRBV9
CDR3aa: CASSAGGGVLQETQYF
CDR3nt: TGTGCCAGCAGCGCCGGGGGCGGGGTCCTCCAAGAGACCCAGTACTTC

j_gene: TRBJ1-2
d_gene: NA
abundance: NA
v_gene: TRBV7-2
CDR3aa: CASSQVGSGRMIYGYTF
CDR3nt: TGTGCCAGCAGCCAAGTAGGATCAGGGAGGATGATCTATGGCTACACCTTC

j_gene: TRBJ2-7
d_gene: TRBD2
abundance: NA
v_gene: TRBV10-1
CDR3aa: CASSENSGSSYEQYF
CDR3nt: TGCGCCAGCAGTGAGAATAGCGGGAGCTCCTACGAGCAGTACTTC

j_gene: TRBJ2-5
d_gene: TRBD2
abundance: NA
v_gene: TRBV7-9
CDR3aa: CASSLREGRRETQYF
CDR3nt: TGTGCCAGCAGCTTAAGGGAGGGTAGGAGAGAGACCCAGTACTTC

j_gene: TRBJ2-7
d_gene: TRBD1
abundance: NA
v_gene: TRBV14
CDR3aa: CASSQLRQGAYEQYF
CDR3nt: TGTGCCAGCAGCCAACTCCGACAGGGGGCTTACGAGCAGTACTTC

j_gene: TRBJ2-7
d_gene: TRBD1
abundance: NA
v_gene: TRBV29-1
CDR3aa: CSVGQGSYEQYF
CDR3nt: TGCAGCGTCGGACAGGGCTCCTACGAGCAGTACTTC

j_gene: TRBJ1-5
d_gene: TRBD1
abundance: once
v_gene: TRBV7-9
CDR3aa: CASSHTGTGSNQPQHF
CDR3nt: TGTGCCAGCAGCCACACCGGGACAGGTAGCAATCAGCCCCAGCATTTT

j_gene: TRBJ1-5
d_gene: NA
abundance: NA
v_gene: TRBV6-1
CDR3aa: CASSIRRAADQPQHF
CDR3nt: TGTGCCAGCAGTATAAGAAGGGCCGCAGATCAGCCCCAGCATTTT

j_gene: TRBJ1-2
d_gene: TRBD1
abundance: few
v_gene: TRBV2
CDR3aa: CASSRPGQGGYGYTF
CDR3nt: TGTGCCAGCAGTCGGCCGGGACAGGGAGGCTATGGCTACACCTTC

j_gene: TRBJ1-1
d_gene: NA
abundance: NA
v_gene: TRBV5-1
CDR3aa: CASSWVRVNTEAFF
CDR3nt: TGCGCCAGCAGCTGGGTCCGAGTGAACACTGAAGCTTTCTTT

j_gene: TRBJ2-1
d_gene: TRBD2
abundance: NA
v_gene: TRBV7-2
CDR3aa: CASSLRTSGRNEQFF
CDR3nt: TGTGCCAGCAGCTTGCGGACTAGCGGGAGGAATGAGCAGTTCTTC

j_gene: TRBJ2-2
d_gene: NA
abundance: NA
v_gene: TRBV7-2
CDR3aa: CASSSDINGELFF
CDR3nt: TGTGCCAGCAGCTCCGACATTAACGGGGAGCTGTTTTTT

j_gene: TRBJ1-2
d_gene: NA
abundance: NA
v_gene: TRBV5-6
CDR3aa: CASSLEFGYTF
CDR3nt: TGTGCCAGCAGCTTGGAATTCGGCTACACCTTC

j_gene: TRBJ1-2
d_gene: TRBD1
abundance: NA
v_gene: TRBV4-3
CDR3aa: CASSQYSRGGANYGYTF
CDR3nt: TGCGCCAGCAGCCAATACAGCAGGGGGGGAGCTAACTATGGCTACACCTTC

j_gene: TRBJ2-5
d_gene: TRBD2
abundance: NA
v_gene: TRBV9
CDR3aa: CASSVGGGEETQYF
CDR3nt: TGTGCCAGCAGCGTAGGGGGGGGAGAAGAGACCCAGTACTTC

j_gene: TRBJ1-5
d_gene: TRBD1
abundance: NA
v_gene: TRBV19
CDR3aa: CASRIGSGGDQPQHF
CDR3nt: TGTGCCAGTAGGATCGGATCAGGGGGCGATCAGCCCCAGCATTTT

j_gene: TRBJ2-3
d_gene: TRBD2
abundance: NA
v_gene: TRBV7-2
CDR3aa: CASSQAGALPDTQYF
CDR3nt: TGTGCCAGCAGCCAAGCGGGGGCGCTTCCAGATACGCAGTATTTT

j_gene: TRBJ1-5
d_gene: NA
abundance: NA
v_gene: TRBV7-2
CDR3aa: CASSTQGLGQPQHF
CDR3nt: TGTGCCAGCAGCACGCAGGGGTTAGGTCAGCCCCAGCATTTT